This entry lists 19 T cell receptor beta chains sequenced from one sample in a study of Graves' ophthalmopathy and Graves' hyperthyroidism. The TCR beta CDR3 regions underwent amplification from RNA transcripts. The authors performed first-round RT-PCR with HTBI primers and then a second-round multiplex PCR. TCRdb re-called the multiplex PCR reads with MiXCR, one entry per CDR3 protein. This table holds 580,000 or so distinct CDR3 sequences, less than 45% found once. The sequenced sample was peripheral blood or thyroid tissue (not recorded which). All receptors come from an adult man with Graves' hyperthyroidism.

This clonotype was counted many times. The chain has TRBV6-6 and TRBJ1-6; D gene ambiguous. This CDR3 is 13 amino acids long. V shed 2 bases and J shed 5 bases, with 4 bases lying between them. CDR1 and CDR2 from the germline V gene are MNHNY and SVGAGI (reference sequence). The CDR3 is CASSYTDNSPLHF. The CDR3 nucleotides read TGTGCCAGCAGTTACACCGATAATTCACCCCTCCACTTT.

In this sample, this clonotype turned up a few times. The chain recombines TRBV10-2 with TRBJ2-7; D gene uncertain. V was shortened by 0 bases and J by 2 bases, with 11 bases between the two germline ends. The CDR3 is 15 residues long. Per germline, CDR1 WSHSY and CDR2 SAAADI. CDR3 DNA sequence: TGCGCCAGCAGTGAGTCGAAGTGGCAGCCCTACGAGCAGTACTTC. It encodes CASSESKWQPYEQYF.

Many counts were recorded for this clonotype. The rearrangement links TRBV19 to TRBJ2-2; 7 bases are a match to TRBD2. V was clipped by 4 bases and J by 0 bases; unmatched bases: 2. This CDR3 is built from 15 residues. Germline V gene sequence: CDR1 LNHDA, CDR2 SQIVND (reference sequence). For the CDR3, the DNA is TGTGCCAGTAGTAGGCTAGCGGCGAACACCGGGGAGCTGTTTTTT. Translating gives CASSRLAANTGELFF.

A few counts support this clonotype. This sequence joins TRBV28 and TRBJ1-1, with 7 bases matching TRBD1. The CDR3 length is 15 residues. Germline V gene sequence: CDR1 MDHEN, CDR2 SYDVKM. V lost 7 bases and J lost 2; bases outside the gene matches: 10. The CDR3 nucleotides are TGTGCCAGCACCTTCGGGGGACAGTCTAACACTGAAGCTTTCTTT. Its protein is CASTFGGQSNTEAFF. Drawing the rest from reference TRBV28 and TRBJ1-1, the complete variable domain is DVKVTQSSRYLVKRTGEKVFLECVQDMDHENMFWYRQDPGLGLRLIYFSYDVKMKEKGDIPEGYSVSREKKERFSLILESASTNQTSMYLCASTFGGQSNTEAFFGQGTRLTVV.

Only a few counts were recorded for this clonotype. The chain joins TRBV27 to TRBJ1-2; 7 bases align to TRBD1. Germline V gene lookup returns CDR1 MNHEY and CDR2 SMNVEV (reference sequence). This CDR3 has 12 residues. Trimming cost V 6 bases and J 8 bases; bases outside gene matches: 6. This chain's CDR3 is CASSRQGRGYTF. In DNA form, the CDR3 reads TGTGCCAGCAGCAGACAGGGAAGAGGCTACACCTTC.

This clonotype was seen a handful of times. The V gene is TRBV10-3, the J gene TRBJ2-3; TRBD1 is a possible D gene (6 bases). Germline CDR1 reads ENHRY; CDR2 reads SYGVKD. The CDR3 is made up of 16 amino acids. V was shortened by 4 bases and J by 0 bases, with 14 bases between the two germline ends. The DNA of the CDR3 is TGTGCCATCAGTGGAGGGGGATCCTCTAGCACAGATACGCAGTATTTT. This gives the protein CAISGGGSSSTDTQYF.

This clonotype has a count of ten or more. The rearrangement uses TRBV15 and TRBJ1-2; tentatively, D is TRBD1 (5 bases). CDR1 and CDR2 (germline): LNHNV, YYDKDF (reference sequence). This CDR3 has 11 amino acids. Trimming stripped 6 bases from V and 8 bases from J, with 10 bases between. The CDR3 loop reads CATSVGTGYTF. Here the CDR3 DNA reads TGTGCCACCAGTGTAGGGACGGGCTACACCTTC.

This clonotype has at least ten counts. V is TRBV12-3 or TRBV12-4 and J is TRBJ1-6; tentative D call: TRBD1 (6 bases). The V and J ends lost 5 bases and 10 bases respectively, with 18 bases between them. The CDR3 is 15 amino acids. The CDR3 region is CASSPTGGTGSPLHF. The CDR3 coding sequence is TGTGCCAGCAGTCCTACTGGGGGTACAGGGTCACCCCTCCACTTT.

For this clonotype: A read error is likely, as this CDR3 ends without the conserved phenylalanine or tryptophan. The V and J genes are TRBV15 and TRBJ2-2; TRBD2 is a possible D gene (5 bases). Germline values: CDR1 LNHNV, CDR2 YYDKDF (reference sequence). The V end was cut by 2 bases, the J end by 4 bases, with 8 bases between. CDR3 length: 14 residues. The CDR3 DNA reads TGTGCCACCAGCAGACCGGGAACCACCGGGGAGCTGTTTCTT. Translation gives CATSRPGTTGELFL.

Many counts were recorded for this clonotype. The CDR3 DNA sequence: TGTGCCAGCAGCTTAAGGCCCGTTGGGCGGGTCACTGAAGCTTTCTTT. Amino acids: CASSLRPVGRVTEAFF. The V gene is TRBV7-9, the J gene TRBJ1-1; D not resolved. This CDR3 region has 16 residues. Trimming left V 2 bases short and J 4 bases short, with 17 bases between. Germline V lookup: CDR1 SEHNR, CDR2 FQNEAQ (reference sequence).

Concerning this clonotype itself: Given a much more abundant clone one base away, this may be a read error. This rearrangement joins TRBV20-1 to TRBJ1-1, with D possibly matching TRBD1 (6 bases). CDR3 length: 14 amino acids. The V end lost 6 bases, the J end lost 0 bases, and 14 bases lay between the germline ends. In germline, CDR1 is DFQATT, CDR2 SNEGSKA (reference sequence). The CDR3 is CSAKKGGMNTEAFF. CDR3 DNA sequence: TGCAGTGCCAAAAAGGGGGGCATGAACACTGAAGCTTTCTTT.

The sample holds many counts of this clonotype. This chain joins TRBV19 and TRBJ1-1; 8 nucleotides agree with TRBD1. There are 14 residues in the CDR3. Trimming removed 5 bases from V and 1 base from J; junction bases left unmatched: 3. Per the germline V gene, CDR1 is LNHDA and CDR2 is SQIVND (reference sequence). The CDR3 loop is CASSHRGANTEAFF. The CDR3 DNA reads TGTGCCAGTAGTCACAGGGGGGCGAACACTGAAGCTTTCTTT.

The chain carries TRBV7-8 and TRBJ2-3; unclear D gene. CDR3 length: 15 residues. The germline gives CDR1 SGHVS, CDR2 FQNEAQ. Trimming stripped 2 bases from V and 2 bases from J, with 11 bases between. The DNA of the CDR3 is TGTGCCAGCAGCTTATTTGGTGGGGACACAGATACGCAGTATTTT. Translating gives CASSLFGGDTDTQYF.

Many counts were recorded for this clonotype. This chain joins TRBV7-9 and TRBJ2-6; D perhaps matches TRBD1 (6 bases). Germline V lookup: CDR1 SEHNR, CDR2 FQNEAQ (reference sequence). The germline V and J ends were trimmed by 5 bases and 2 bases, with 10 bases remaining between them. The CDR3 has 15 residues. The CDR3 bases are TGTGCCAGCAGCACACAGGGAGCTGGGGCCAACGTCCTGACTTTC. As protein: CASSTQGAGANVLTF.

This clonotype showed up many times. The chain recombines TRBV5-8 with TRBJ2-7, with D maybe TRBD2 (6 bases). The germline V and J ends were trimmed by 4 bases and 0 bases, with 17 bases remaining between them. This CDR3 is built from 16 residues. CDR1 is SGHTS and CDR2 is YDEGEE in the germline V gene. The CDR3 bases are TGTGCCAGCAGCGTAAACGCGGGACCCTTCTCCTACGAGCAGTACTTC. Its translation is CASSVNAGPFSYEQYF.

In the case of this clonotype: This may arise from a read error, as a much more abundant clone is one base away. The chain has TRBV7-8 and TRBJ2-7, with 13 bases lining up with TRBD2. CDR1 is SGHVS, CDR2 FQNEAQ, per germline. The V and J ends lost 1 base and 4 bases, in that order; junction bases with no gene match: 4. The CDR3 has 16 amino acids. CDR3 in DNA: TGTGCCAGCAGCTTAGTGACTAGCGGGAGGTCTTACGAGCAGTACTTC. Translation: CASSLVTSGRSYEQYF.

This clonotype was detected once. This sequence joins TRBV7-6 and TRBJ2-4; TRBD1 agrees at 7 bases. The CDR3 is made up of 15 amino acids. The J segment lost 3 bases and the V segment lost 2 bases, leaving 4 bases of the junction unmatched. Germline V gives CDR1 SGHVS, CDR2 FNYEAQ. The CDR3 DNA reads TGTGCCAGCAGCTTAAGACAGGGCAGCAAAAACATTCAGTACTTC. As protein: CASSLRQGSKNIQYF.

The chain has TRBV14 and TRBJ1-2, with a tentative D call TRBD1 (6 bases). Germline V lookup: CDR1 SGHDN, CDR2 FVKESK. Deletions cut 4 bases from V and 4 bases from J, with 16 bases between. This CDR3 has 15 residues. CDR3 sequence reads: CASSLPQGLGYGYTF. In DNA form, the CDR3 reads TGTGCCAGCAGCCTTCCACAGGGTTTAGGCTATGGCTACACCTTC. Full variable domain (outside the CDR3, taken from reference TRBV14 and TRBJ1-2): EAGVTQFPSHSVIEKGQTVTLRCDPISGHDNLYWYRRVMGKEIKFLLHFVKESKQDESGMPNNRFLAERTGGTYSTLKVQPAELEDSGVYFCASSLPQGLGYGYTFGSGTRLTVV.

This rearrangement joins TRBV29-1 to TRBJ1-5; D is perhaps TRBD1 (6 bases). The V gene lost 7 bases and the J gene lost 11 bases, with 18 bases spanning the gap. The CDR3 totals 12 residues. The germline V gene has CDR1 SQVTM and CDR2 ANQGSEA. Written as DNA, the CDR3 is TGCAGCGCGCTAGGGGGAGGTGAGACCCAGCATTTT. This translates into CSALGGGETQHF.